The 2 T cell receptor beta chains given below trace back to one sample, sequenced in a study of blood T cell repertoires in COVID-19. Produced via immunoSEQ multiplex PCR; TCRdb's table is partial and in-frame only. The sample contains fewer than 400,000 clones, almost 90% of which appear only once. The sequencing sample was made of peripheral blood. The receptors were sampled from a woman aged 25 to 39 with COVID-19, enrolled during active disease.

This clone was observed a single time. The J gene is TRBJ1-4, the V gene TRBV7-9; the match to TRBD1 covers 7 bases. This CDR3 region has 18 residues. With 5 bases clipped from V and 12 bases from J, the junction kept 24 bases outside the gene matches. CDR1 SEHNR and CDR2 FQNEAQ come from the germline V gene (reference sequence). CDR3 sequence reads: CASSHLEDTTGIYWQLFF. CDR3 coding DNA: TGTGCCAGCAGCCATCTAGAAGACACGACAGGGATTTATTGGCAACTGTTTTTT.

This clone appeared many times. The chain uses TRBV2 and TRBJ1-1; TRBD1 might be the D (5 bases). The CDR3 is made up of 13 amino acids. V was cut by 6 bases and J by 3 bases, with 11 bases left in between. From germline, CDR1 is SNHLY and CDR2 FYNNEI. The DNA for the CDR3 is TGTGCCAGCAGCTCCTTCAGGGACACTGAAGCTTTCTTT. Protein product: CASSSFRDTEAFF.